This T cell receptor (beta chain) was identified in a study of blood T cell repertoires in COVID-19 (dated by TCRdb to 2019 to 2021). With regard to the full study: Collaborator samples came from the United States, Italy and Spain and covered acute and convalescent phases of COVID-19. Where available, HLA class I and class II types were taken from metadata supplied by the sample provider and were not determined by assay-based typing. Deeply sampled blood TCRbeta repertoires from subjects exposed to, actively infected with, or recovered from COVID-19 were included in the dataset. Samples were obtained from the ongoing ImmuneRACE study (first 160 participants) and from approximately 1,200 subjects provided by 6 global collaborators. The prospective study material was composed of cDNA or gDNA derived from T cells, B-cell-depleted T cells, or PBMCs. The repertoires were released in a freely available public database intended as a resource for research on the immune response to SARS-CoV-2. The sample metadata nearly always contained a de-identified subject ID, COVID-19 status, age in years and sex.

The study at large found these results: The quantity of clinical and demographic metadata differed by source and by participant and was supplied without curation.

Each collaborating institution followed its own protocols to collect whole blood in K2EDTA tubes. For TCRbeta analysis, collaborator samples were shipped as frozen whole blood, as isolated PBMCs, or as DNA extracted from either sample type. The immunoSEQ Assay, a bias-controlled multiplex PCR, was used to amplify TCRbeta CDR3 regions from genomic DNA. The paper's data handling went like this. Within the assay, amplification of reference gene primers was used to estimate how many nucleated cells each sample contained. Sequence reads were collapsed and filtered to measure the absolute abundance of every unique TCRbeta CDR3 rearrangement. For each sample, productive Simpson clonality was calculated as the square root of Simpson's diversity index across productive rearrangements. Entries here come from immuneACCESS through TCRdb and include only in-frame sequences with V and J called. Some clones fail to appear in such tables; in the studies checked, an unresolved V gene covers under half of the shortfall, and the cause of the remainder is unknown. V, J and clone size were drawn from that table, and D and trimming were deduced from the DNA. This sample gives over 60,000 clones in total; 76% of them show up just once. The top ten clones comprise about 50% of the sample.

As regards this clone: What this receptor recognizes is not known. One base away there is no much larger clone; base qualities are not given.

The CDR3 goes from the cysteine to the phenylalanine over 16 residues. CDR3 DNA only is kept here, 48 bases in frame from base 1. V was cut back by 8 bases and J by 5 bases, leaving a gap of 27 bases between them. Via the germline V gene, CDR1 is SQVTM and CDR2 ANQGSEA. What was sequenced was peripheral blood. The receptor chain draws on TRBV29-1 and TRBJ1-2; the best D guess is TRBD1, with 5 bases matching. The receptor was isolated from a woman older than 75 with acute or convalescent COVID-19. The CDR3 protein: CSTRRDSNPAAYGYTF. The nucleotide sequence reads TGCAGCACTCGCCGGGACTCCAACCCGGCCGCATATGGCTACACCTTC.